A selection of T cell receptor beta chains follows, all from one sample in a study of T cells of healthy individuals. From the 5' RACE reads, TCRdb called clonotypes with MiXCR, one entry per CDR3 protein. The table lists about 82,000 distinct CDR3 sequences, roughly 5% of them singletons. These receptors came from a female donor in good health. Both conserved end residues are part of each CDR3. A D gene is named only where the DNA matches it firmly. Size is omitted from some rows. Given values are once, few, many or a class for expanded clones.

V	size	D	J	length	DNA	CDR3
TRBV6-5	many	.	TRBJ2-3	15	TGTGCCAGCAGACCTCCGGGGTCTAGCACAGATACGCAGTATTTT	CASRPPGSSTDTQYF
TRBV7-2	many	.	TRBJ2-3	15	TGTGCCAGCAGCCTTATCGACACCCGCACAGATACGCAGTATTTT	CASSLIDTRTDTQYF
TRBV5-4	many	.	TRBJ2-2	14	TGTGCCAGCAGCACCGAATTGAAAACCGGGGAGCTGTTTTTT	CASSTELKTGELFF
TRBV28	many	.	TRBJ1-5	15	TGTGTCTCGGGCCGAGGTCGGGGTGGCAATCAGCCCCAGCATTTT	CVSGRGRGGNQPQHF
TRBV5-1	.	.	TRBJ2-3	15	TGCGCCAGCAGCTCGCGGGACTCAAGCAGAGATACGCAGTATTTT	CASSSRDSSRDTQYF
TRBV5-1	many	TRBD1	TRBJ2-7	14	TGCGCCAGCAGTTCCTCGCAGGGGGCCTACGAGCAGTACTTC	CASSSSQGAYEQYF
TRBV7-9	.	TRBD2	TRBJ2-2	16	TGTGCCAGCAGATCTCTAGCGGGAGCCGTTAACGGGGAGCTGTTTTTT	CASRSLAGAVNGELFF
TRBV12-3/TRBV12-4	many	TRBD2	TRBJ2-1	16	TGTGCCAGCAGTTTCGTGACTAGCGGGGTTTACAATGAGCAGTTCTTC	CASSFVTSGVYNEQFF
TRBV28	few	.	TRBJ1-3	17	TGTGCCAGCAGTTTATCAGGGGTCGATATCTCTGGAAACACCATATATTTT	CASSLSGVDISGNTIYF
TRBV5-1	few	.	TRBJ1-1	15	TGCGCCAGCAGCTTGGAGACACGGGGGAACACTGAAGCTTTCTTT	CASSLETRGNTEAFF
TRBV28	.	.	TRBJ1-2	13	TGTGCCAGCAGTTTAGGGCCAGATGATGGCTACACCTTC	CASSLGPDDGYTF
TRBV5-1	few	TRBD2	TRBJ2-1	17	TGCGCCAGCAACCTGGGACTAGCGGGAGGGCCCGTGAATGAGCAGTTCTTC	CASNLGLAGGPVNEQFF
TRBV6-2/TRBV6-3	many	TRBD2	TRBJ2-1	18	TGTGCCAGCAGTTCAATGGAGCTGATCGGGACTAGCGCTAATGAGCAGTTCTTC	CASSSMELIGTSANEQFF
TRBV10-3	many	TRBD1	TRBJ2-1	13	TGTGCCATCAGTGAGCCGTGGACAGGGTATCAGTTCTTC	CAISEPWTGYQFF
TRBV5-1	few	.	TRBJ1-1	16	TGCGCCAGCAGCACGTGGAGGGCGGACATGAACACTGAAGCTTTCTTT	CASSTWRADMNTEAFF
TRBV6-1	few	.	TRBJ1-5	14	TGTGCCAGCAGTGAAAAATATAGCAATCAGCCCCAGCATTTT	CASSEKYSNQPQHF
TRBV3-1	.	.	TRBJ2-2	14	TGTGCCAGCAGCCAAGATCTAGGGGCCGGGGAGCTGTTTTTT	CASSQDLGAGELFF
TRBV3-1	few	.	TRBJ2-1	15	TGTGCCAGCAGCCAAGATGTAGCCAGCAGGGGTGAGCAGTTCTTC	CASSQDVASRGEQFF
TRBV19	few	.	TRBJ1-4	15	TGTGCCAGTAGTAAATCAGGAGGCGGCTATGAAAAACTGTTTTTT	CASSKSGGGYEKLFF
TRBV2	few	.	TRBJ1-5	17	TGTGCCAGCAAAAGTGAAAACATGCGGGGTTCGAATCAGCCCCAGCATTTT	CASKSENMRGSNQPQHF
TRBV3-1	many	.	TRBJ2-6	12	TGTGCCAGTATGTCTGGGGCCAACGTCCTGACTTTC	CASMSGANVLTF
TRBV14	many	.	TRBJ2-1	19	TGTGCCAGCAAGCCGGGACAGGGTATCGGGACTAGGTCCTACAATGAGCAGTTCTTC	CASKPGQGIGTRSYNEQFF
TRBV29-1	.	.	TRBJ1-4	14	TGCAGCGTTGGAGTCGCGGGGGGCAGGGAAAAACTGTTTTTT	CSVGVAGGREKLFF
TRBV6-2/TRBV6-3	few	.	TRBJ2-7	15	TGTGCCAGCAGTTATTCGGTCGTCGAGGGTTACGAGCAGTACTTC	CASSYSVVEGYEQYF
TRBV7-2	few	.	TRBJ1-5	13	TGTGCCAGCAGCTTAGAGTGGGATCAGCCCCAGCATTTT	CASSLEWDQPQHF
TRBV7-2	.	.	TRBJ1-5	15	TGTGCCAGCAGCCAGGTGGGACGGAGCAATCAGCCCCAGCATTTT	CASSQVGRSNQPQHF
TRBV2	many	.	TRBJ1-2	15	TGTGCCAGCAGTGGGGAGCCGGGGGGCGGCTATGGCTACACCTTC	CASSGEPGGGYGYTF
TRBV29-1	.	.	TRBJ2-1	12	TGCAGCGTTGAAGAAGCCGGGAATGAGCAGTTCTTC	CSVEEAGNEQFF
TRBV5-1	many	.	TRBJ2-7	15	TGCGCCAGCAGTAAAACCGGGACGACGACCTACGAGCAGTACTTC	CASSKTGTTTYEQYF
TRBV28	many	TRBD2	TRBJ2-1	13	TGTGCCAGCAGTTTAAGGGGACTAGCGGAGCAGTTCTTC	CASSLRGLAEQFF
TRBV5-1	many	.	TRBJ1-1	16	TGCGCCAGCAGCTTGACCTCACAGGGATCAGGCACTGAAGCTTTCTTT	CASSLTSQGSGTEAFF
TRBV4-1	many	.	TRBJ2-1	15	TGCGCCAGCAGCCAAGGGAATCCCAGGCTCAATGAGCAGTTCTTC	CASSQGNPRLNEQFF
TRBV7-3	many	.	TRBJ1-1	13	TGTGCCAGCAGCTTTTCCCAGAACACTGAAGCTTTCTTT	CASSFSQNTEAFF
TRBV9	many	.	TRBJ1-5	15	TGTGCCAGCAGCGTAGAGCCCGGATTTAATCAGCCCCAGCATTTT	CASSVEPGFNQPQHF
TRBV4-3	.	.	TRBJ1-3	14	TGCGCCAGCAGCCAAGGGACAGAAGGAAACACCATATATTTT	CASSQGTEGNTIYF
TRBV3-1	few	.	TRBJ2-7	15	TGTGCCAGCAGCCAAGGTTTGGTCGGGGTCCACGAGCAGTACTTC	CASSQGLVGVHEQYF
TRBV15	many	TRBD1	TRBJ2-3	17	TGTGCCACCAGCAGCGTCGACAGGGGTTGGGGCACAGATACGCAGTATTTT	CATSSVDRGWGTDTQYF
TRBV7-2	many	.	TRBJ1-2	14	TGTGCCAGCACCACTTACCCAGGTTACTATGGCTACACCTTC	CASTTYPGYYGYTF
TRBV28	few	.	TRBJ1-2	13	TGTGCCAGCATGGGGGGCAAAATTTATGGCTACACCTTC	CASMGGKIYGYTF
TRBV3-1	many	TRBD2	TRBJ2-1	16	TGTGCCAGCAGCCAAGGAGGGACTAGCGTGTACAATGAGCAGTTCTTC	CASSQGGTSVYNEQFF
TRBV19	.	.	TRBJ1-1	14	TGTGCCAGTAGTAATCTACAGTTGAACACTGAAGCTTTCTTT	CASSNLQLNTEAFF
TRBV4-2	many	TRBD1	TRBJ1-6	15	TGTGCCAGCAGCCCCAGACAGGGCGATAATTCACCCCTCCACTTT	CASSPRQGDNSPLHF
TRBV20-1	many	TRBD1	TRBJ2-6	18	TGCAGTGCTAGAGCCCCTGCGCAGGGGGACTCTGGGGCCAACGTCCTGACTTTC	CSARAPAQGDSGANVLTF
TRBV14	.	.	TRBJ2-7	12	TGTGCCAGCAGCCAGCTAACCTACGAGCAGTACTTC	CASSQLTYEQYF
TRBV12-3/TRBV12-4	few	TRBD2	TRBJ2-1	17	TGTGCCAGCAGTCTCCGACTAGCGGAGGCCCAACTCAATGAGCAGTTCTTC	CASSLRLAEAQLNEQFF